This T cell receptor beta chain was profiled in a study of blood T cell repertoires in COVID-19. Overall study: Material from acute and convalescent COVID-19 was sourced from the United States, Italy and Spain. PBMCs, B-cell-depleted T cells, or T cells were the source of the cDNA or gDNA that made up the material.

As handled by the study authors: Reference gene primer amplification gave estimated nucleated cell counts. Sequencing used immunoSEQ multiplex PCR; TCRdb keeps in-frame clones, though not all of them. The V and J calls and clone size were taken over from that table, and D and trimming were inferred from the DNA. The sample holds about 80,000 clones, 82% seen once. The germline CDR1 and CDR2 sequences are LNHDA and SQIVND (reference sequence). Trimming took 4 bases from V and 1 from J, leaving 14 bases between them. The CDR3 totals 16 residues. Only one count was recorded for this clone. The chain carries TRBV19 and TRBJ1-5, with a tentative D call TRBD1 (6 bases). The sequence derives from a man aged 55-75 years with acute or convalescent COVID-19. Sequenced material: peripheral blood. The CDR3 bases are TGTGCCAGTAGTAAGCGGTGGCAGGGGAGCAATCAGCCCCAGCATTTT. As protein: CASSKRWQGSNQPQHF.